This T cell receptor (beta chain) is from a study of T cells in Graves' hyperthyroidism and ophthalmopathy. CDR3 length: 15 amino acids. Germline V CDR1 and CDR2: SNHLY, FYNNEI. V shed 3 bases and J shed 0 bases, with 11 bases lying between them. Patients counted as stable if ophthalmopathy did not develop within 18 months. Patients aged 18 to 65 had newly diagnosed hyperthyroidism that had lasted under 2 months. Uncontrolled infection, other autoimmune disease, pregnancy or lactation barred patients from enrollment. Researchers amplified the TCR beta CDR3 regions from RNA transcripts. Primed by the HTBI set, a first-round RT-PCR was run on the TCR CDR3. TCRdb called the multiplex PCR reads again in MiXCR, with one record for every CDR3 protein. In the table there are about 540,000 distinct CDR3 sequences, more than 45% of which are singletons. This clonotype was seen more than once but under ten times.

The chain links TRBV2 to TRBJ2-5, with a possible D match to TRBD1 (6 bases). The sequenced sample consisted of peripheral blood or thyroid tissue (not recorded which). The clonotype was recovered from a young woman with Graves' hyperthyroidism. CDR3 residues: CASSETGAYQETQYF. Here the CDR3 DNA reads TGTGCCAGCAGTGAGACAGGCGCGTACCAAGAGACCCAGTACTTC. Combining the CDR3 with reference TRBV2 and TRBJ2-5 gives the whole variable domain EPEVTQTPSHQVTQMGQEVILRCVPISNHLYFYWYRQILGQKVEFLVSFYNNEISEKSEIFDDQFSVERPDGSNFTLKIRSTKLEDSAMYFCASSETGAYQETQYFGPGTRLLVL.